The T cell receptor beta chain described here comes from a study of blood T cells in healthy people across ages. This clonotype was seen only once. The use of a sample-barcoded 5' primer and a J-beta primer mix characterized a second PCR of about 7 to 12 cycles. A 12-random-nucleotide template-switch adaptor tagged each cDNA molecule. MiXCR, applied by TCRdb to the 5' RACE reads, yields one record per CDR3 protein. The sample consists of about 720,000 distinct CDR3 sequences, around 25% of them appearing once. The sample was also reused in another study, on T cells of mothers and their children.

The specimen sequenced was blood. This sequence originates from a boy between 10 and 17 years old in good health.

The CDR3 region has the DNA TGTGCCAGCAGTTACCTCACTGGACAGGGATTCTCCTACGAGCAGTACTTC. As protein: CASSYLTGQGFSYEQYF. The chain couples TRBV6-2 or TRBV6-3 to TRBJ2-7, with 8 positions matching TRBD1. Unmatched junction bases numbered 9, after V lost 2 bases and J lost 0 bases. The CDR3 is made up of 17 amino acids. CDR1 MNHEY and CDR2 SVGEGT come from the germline V gene.